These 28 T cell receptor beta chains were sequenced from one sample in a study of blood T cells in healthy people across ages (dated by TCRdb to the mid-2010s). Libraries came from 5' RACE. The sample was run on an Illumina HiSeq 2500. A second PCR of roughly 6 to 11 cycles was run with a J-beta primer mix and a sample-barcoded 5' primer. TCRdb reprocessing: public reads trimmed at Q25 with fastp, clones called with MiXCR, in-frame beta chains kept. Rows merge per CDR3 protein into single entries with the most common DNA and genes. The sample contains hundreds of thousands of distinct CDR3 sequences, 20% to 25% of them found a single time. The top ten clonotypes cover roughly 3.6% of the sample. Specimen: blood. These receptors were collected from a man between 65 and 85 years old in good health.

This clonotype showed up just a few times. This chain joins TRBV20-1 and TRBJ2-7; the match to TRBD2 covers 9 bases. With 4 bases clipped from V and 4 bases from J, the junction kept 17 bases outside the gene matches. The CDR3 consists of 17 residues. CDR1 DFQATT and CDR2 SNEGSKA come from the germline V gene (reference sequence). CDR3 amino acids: CSANQREAPIPRYEQYF. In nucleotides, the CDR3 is TGCAGTGCTAATCAGCGGGAGGCCCCCATCCCCAGATACGAGCAGTACTTC.

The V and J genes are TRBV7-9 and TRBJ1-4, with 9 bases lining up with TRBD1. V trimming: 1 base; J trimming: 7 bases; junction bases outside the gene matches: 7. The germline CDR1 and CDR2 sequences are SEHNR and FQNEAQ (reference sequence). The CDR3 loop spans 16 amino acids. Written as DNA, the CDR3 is TGTGCCAGCAGCTTAGAGACAGGGGGAGCGAGTGAAAAACTGTTTTTT. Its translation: CASSLETGGASEKLFF.

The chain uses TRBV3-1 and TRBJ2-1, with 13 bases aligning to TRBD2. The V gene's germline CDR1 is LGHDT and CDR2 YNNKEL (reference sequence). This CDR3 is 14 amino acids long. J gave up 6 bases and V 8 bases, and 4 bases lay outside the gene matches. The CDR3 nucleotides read TGTGCCAGCGAACTAGCGGGAGGGCCCAATGAGCAGTTCTTC. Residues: CASELAGGPNEQFF.

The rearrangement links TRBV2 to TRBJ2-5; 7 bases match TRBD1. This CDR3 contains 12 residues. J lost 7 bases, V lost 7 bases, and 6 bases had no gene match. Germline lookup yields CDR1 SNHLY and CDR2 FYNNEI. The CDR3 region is CASTDRVGTQYF. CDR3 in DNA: TGTGCCAGCACCGACAGGGTCGGGACCCAGTACTTC.

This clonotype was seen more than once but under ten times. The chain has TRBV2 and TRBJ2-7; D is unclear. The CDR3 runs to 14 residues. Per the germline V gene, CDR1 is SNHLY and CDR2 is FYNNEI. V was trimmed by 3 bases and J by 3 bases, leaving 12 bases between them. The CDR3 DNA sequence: TGTGCCAGCAGTGAGAGTCCCGTCGGCTACGAGCAGTACTTC. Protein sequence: CASSESPVGYEQYF.

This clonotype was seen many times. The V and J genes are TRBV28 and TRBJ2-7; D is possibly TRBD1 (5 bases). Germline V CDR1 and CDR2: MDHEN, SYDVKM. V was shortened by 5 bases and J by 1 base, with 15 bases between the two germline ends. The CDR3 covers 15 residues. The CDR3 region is CASSLTGTASYEQYF. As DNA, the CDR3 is TGTGCCAGCAGTCTTACAGGAACAGCGTCCTACGAGCAGTACTTC.

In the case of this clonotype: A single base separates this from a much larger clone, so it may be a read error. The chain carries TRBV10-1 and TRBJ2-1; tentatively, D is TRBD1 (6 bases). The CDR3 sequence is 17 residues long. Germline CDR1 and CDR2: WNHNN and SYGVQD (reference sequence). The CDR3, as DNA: TGCGCCAGCGGTGAGCTGGTTGATAGGCAGGGGTACAATGAGCAGTTCTTC. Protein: CASGELVDRQGYNEQFF.

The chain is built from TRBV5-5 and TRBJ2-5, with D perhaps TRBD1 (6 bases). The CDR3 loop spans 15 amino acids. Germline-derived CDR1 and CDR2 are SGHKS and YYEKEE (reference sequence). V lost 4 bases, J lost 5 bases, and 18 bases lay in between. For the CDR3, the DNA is TGTGCCAGCAGCACTCAGGGGTCCGTCGGGGAGACCCAGTACTTC. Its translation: CASSTQGSVGETQYF.

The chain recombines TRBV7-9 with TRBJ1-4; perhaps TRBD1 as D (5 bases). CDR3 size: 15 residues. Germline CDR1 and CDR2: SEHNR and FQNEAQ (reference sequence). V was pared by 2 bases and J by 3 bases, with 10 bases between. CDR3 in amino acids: CASSLQGGPNEKLFF. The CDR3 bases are TGTGCCAGCAGCTTACAGGGTGGCCCTAATGAAAAACTGTTTTTT.

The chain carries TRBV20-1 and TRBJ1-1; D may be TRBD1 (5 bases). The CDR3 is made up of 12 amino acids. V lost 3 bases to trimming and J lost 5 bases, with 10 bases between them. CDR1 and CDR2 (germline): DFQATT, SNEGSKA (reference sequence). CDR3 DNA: TGCAGTGCTAGGGGGGAGGGGACTGAAGCTTTCTTT. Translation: CSARGEGTEAFF.

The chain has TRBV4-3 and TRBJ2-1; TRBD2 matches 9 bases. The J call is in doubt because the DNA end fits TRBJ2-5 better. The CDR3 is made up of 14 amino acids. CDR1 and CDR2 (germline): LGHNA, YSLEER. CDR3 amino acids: CASSRREGEETQYF. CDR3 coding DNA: TGCGCCAGCAGCCGGCGGGAGGGAGAAGAGACCCAGTACTTC.

For the CDR3, the DNA is TGTGCCAGCAGTCGGGAACCACAATACGAGCAGTACTTC. It codes for CASSREPQYEQYF. This chain links TRBV6-5 with TRBJ2-7, with TRBD2 as a possible D gene (5 bases). The CDR3 covers 13 residues. Germline V gives CDR1 MNHEY, CDR2 SVGAGI. V was pared by 5 bases and J by 4 bases, with 12 bases between.

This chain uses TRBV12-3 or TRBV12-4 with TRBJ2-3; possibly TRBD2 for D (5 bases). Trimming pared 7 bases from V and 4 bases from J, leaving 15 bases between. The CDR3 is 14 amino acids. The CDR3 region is CASTRSDGADTQYF. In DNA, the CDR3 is TGTGCCAGCACCCGTAGCGACGGGGCAGATACGCAGTATTTT.

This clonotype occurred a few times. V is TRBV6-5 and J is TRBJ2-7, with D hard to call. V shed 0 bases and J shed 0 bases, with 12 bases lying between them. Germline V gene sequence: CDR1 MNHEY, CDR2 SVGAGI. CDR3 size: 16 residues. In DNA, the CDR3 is TGTGCCAGCAGTTACTCGGTAGCCCTGAGCTCCTACGAGCAGTACTTC. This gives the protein CASSYSVALSSYEQYF.

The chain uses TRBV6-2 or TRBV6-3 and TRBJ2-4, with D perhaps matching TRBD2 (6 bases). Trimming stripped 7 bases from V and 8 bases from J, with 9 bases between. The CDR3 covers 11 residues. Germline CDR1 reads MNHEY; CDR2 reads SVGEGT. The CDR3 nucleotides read TGTGCCAGCATGGAGCGGGACATTCAGTACTTC. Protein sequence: CASMERDIQYF.

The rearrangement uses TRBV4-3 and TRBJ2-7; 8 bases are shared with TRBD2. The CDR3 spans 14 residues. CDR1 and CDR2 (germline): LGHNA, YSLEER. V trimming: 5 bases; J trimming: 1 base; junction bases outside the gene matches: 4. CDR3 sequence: CASSERESSYEQYF. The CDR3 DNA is TGCGCCAGCAGCGAGCGGGAGAGTTCCTACGAGCAGTACTTC.

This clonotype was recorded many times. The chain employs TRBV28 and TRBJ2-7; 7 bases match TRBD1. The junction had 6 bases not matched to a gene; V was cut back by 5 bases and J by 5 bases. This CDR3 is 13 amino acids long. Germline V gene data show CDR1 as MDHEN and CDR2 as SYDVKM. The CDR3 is CASSLQGTHEQYF. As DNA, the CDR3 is TGTGCCAGCAGTCTACAGGGGACCCACGAGCAGTACTTC.

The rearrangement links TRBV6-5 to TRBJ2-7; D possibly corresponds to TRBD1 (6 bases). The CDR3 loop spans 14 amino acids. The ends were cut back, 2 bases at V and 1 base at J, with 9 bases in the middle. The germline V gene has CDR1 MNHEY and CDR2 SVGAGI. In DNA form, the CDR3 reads TGTGCCAGCAGTTACGGGGGCATTTCCTACGAGCAGTACTTC. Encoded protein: CASSYGGISYEQYF.

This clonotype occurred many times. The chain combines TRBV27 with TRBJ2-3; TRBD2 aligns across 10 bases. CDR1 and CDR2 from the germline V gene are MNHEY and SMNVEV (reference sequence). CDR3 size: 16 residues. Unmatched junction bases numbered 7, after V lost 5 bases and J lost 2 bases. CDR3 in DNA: TGTGCCAGCAGTCACGGACTAGCGGAATTCACAGATACGCAGTATTTT. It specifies CASSHGLAEFTDTQYF.

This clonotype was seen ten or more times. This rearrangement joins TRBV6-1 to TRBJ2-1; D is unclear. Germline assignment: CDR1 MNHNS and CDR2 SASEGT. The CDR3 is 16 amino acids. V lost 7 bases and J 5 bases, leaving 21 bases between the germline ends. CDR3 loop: CASTSEALHRDNEQFF. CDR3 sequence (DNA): TGTGCCAGCACCTCCGAGGCTCTTCATCGGGACAATGAGCAGTTCTTC.

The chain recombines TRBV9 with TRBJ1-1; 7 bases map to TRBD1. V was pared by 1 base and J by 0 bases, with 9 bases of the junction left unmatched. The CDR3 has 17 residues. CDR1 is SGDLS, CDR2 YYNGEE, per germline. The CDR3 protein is CASSVQAGGRMNTEAFF. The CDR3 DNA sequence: TGTGCCAGCAGCGTACAGGCAGGGGGGCGAATGAACACTGAAGCTTTCTTT.

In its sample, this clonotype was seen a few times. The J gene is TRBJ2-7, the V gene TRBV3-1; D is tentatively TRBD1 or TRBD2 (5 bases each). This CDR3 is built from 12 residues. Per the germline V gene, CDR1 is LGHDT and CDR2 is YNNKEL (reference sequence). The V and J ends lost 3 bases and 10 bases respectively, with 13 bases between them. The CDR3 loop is CASSQGEIDQYF. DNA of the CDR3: TGTGCCAGCAGCCAGGGGGAAATTGACCAGTACTTC.

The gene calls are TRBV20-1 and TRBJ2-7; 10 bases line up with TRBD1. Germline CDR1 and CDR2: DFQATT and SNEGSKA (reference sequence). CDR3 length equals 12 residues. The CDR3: CRETGGRYEQYF. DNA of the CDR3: TGCAGGGAGACAGGGGGCAGGTACGAGCAGTACTTC.

The CDR3 protein is CASSYGSGDWETQYF. The CDR3 nucleotides read TGCGCCAGCAGCTATGGATCAGGGGACTGGGAGACCCAGTACTTC. J is TRBJ2-5 and V is TRBV5-1, with D perhaps being TRBD1 or TRBD2 (6 bases each). The V gene's germline CDR1 is SGHRS and CDR2 YFSETQ. Trimming pared 3 bases from V and 5 bases from J, leaving 17 bases between. The CDR3 extends over 15 amino acids. The variable domain in full, completed from reference TRBV5-1 and TRBJ2-5, reads KAGVTQTPRYLIKTRGQQVTLSCSPISGHRSVSWYQQTPGQGLQFLFEYFSETQRNKGNFPGRFSGRQFSNSRSEMNVSTLELGDSALYLCASSYGSGDWETQYFGPGTRLLVL.

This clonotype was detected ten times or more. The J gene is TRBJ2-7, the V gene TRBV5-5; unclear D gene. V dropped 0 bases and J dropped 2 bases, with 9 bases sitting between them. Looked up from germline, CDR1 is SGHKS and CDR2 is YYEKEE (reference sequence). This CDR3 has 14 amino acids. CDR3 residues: CASSLASGTYEQYF. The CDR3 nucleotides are TGTGCCAGCAGCTTGGCCTCGGGTACCTACGAGCAGTACTTC. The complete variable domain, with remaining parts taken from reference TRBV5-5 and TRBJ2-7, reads DAGVTQSPTHLIKTRGQQVTLRCSPISGHKSVSWYQQVLGQGPQFIFQYYEKEERGRGNFPDRFSARQFPNYSSELNVNALLLGDSALYLCASSLASGTYEQYFGPGTRLTVT.

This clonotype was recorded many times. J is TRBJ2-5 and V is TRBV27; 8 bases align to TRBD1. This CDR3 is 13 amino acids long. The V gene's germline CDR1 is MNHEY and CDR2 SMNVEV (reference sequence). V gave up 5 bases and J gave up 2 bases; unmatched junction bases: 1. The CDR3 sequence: CASSHRGQETQYF. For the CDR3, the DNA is TGTGCCAGCAGTCACAGGGGGCAAGAGACCCAGTACTTC.

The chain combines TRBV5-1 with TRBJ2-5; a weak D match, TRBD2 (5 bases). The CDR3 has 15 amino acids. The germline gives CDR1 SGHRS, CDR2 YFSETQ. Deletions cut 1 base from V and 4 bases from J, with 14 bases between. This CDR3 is CASSLSPRERETQYF. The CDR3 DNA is TGCGCCAGCAGCTTGTCCCCCCGGGAAAGAGAGACCCAGTACTTC.

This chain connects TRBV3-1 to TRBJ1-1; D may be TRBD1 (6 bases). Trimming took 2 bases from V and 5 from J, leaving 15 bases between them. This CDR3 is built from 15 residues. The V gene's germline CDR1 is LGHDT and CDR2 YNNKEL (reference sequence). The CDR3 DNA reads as TGTGCCAGCAGCCAACTTGAGGGAGGGGGTACTGAAGCTTTCTTT. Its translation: CASSQLEGGGTEAFF.